This T cell receptor beta chain was sequenced for a study of blood T cells in healthy people across ages. Alongside a J-beta primer mix, a sample-barcoded 5' primer served in a second PCR lasting about 6 to 11 cycles. At least 3 million CDR3-containing paired-end reads were obtained per sample. In TCRdb, the 5' RACE reads were re-called with MiXCR into one record per CDR3 protein. The table has approximately 690,000 distinct CDR3 sequences, 40% to 50% seen once. Turning to this clonotype: What it binds is unknown.

Study-level results: Long-lived donors exceeded aged donors in naive CD4+ cells and diversity. Donor CMV status was unknown, possibly confounding expanded clonotype changes. Roughly linearly, TCR beta diversity per million T cells fell as age increased.

Looked up from germline, CDR1 is LGHNA and CDR2 is YSLEER. The CDR3 length is 18 residues. J is TRBJ2-5 and V is TRBV4-3; 10 bases are shared with TRBD2. The J call is uncertain, as TRBJ2-7 better fits the DNA end. This receptor was identified in a man older than 75 in good health. The sequenced material came from blood. The CDR3 protein is CASSRDRGSGRNSYEQYF. CDR3 sequence (DNA): TGCGCCAGCAGCCGAGATCGAGGTAGCGGGAGGAACTCCTACGAGCAGTACTTC.